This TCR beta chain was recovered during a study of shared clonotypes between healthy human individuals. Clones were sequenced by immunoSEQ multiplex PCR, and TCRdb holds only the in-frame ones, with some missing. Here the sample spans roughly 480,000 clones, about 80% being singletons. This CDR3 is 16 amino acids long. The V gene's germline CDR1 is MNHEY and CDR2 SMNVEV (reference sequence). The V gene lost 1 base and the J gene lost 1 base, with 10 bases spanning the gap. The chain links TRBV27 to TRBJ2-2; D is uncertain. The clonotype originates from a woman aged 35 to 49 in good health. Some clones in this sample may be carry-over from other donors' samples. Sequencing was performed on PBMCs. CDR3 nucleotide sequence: TGTGCCAGCAGTTTATTTCCAACTGAGAACACCGGGGAGCTGTTTTTT. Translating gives CASSLFPTENTGELFF.